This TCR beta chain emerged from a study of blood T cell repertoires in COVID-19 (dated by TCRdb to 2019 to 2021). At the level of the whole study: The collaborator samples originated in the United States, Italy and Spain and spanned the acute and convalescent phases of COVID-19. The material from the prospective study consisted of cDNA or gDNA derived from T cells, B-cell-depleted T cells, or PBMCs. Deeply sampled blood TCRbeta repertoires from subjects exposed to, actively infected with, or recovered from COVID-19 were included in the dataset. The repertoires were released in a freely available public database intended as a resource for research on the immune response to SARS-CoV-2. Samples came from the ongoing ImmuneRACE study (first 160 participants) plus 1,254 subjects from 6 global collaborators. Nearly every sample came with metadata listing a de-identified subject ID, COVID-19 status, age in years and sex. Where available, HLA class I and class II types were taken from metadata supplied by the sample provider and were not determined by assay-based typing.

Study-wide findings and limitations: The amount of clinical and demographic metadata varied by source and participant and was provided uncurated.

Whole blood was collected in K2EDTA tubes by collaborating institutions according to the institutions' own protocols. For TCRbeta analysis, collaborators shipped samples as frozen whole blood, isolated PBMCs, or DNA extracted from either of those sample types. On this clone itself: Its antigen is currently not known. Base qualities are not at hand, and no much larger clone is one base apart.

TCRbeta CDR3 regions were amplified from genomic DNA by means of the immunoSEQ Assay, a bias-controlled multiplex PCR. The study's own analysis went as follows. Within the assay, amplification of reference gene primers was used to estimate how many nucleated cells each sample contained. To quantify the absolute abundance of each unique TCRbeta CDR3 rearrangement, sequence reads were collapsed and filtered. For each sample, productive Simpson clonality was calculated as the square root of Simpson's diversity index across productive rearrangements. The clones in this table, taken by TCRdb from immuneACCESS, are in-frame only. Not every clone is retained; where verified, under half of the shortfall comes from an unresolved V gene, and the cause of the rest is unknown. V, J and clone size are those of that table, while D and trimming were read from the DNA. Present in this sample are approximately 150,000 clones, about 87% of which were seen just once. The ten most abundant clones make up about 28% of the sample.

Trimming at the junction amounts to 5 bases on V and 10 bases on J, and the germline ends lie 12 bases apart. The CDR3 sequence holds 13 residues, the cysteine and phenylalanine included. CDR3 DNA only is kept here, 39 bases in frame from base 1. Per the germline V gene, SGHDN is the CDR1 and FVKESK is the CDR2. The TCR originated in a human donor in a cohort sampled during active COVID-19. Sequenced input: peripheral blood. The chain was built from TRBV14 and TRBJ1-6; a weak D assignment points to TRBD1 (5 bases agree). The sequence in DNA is TGTGCCAGCAGCTTTAGGGGTAGATCACCCCTCCACTTT. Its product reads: CASSFRGRSPLHF.